Listed below are T cell receptor beta chains from one sample, sequenced in a study of neurological immune-mediated disorders. TCRdb re-called the 5' RACE reads through MiXCR, storing one row per CDR3 protein. This sample carries 45,000 to 65,000 distinct CDR3 sequences, less than 5% of them seen once, and the ten largest clones take around 2.8%. Sequencing used PBMCs. The receptors here all came from a middle-aged man with multiple sclerosis. Both conserved end residues are part of each CDR3. Fields, in order: clone size, V gene, D gene, J gene, CDR3 DNA, CDR3 protein. D genes are given only for firm matches. Only some rows state a clone size, as once, few, many or a class for expanded clones.

medium-sized	TRBV10-3	NA	TRBJ1-1	TGTGCCATCAGTGAGGGAAACACTGAAGCTTTCTTT	CAISEGNTEAFF
many	TRBV28	TRBD2	TRBJ2-7	TGTGCCAGCAGTTTACCGGGACTAGCGGACGTCTCCTACGAGCAGTACTTC	CASSLPGLADVSYEQYF
many	TRBV20-1	NA	TRBJ1-2	TGCAGTGCTAGAGATCTTTCTCAACCAACATATGGCTACACCTTC	CSARDLSQPTYGYTF
few	TRBV20-1	NA	TRBJ2-7	TGCAGTGCTAGCAGGGGTTACGAGCAGTACTTC	CSASRGYEQYF
NA	TRBV7-3	NA	TRBJ2-2	TGTGCCAGCAGTCGTTATGGGGGAAACACCGGGGAGCTGTTTTTT	CASSRYGGNTGELFF
many	TRBV6-5	NA	TRBJ2-1	TGTGCCAGCAGTTTAAGCGGAAATGAGCAGTTCTTC	CASSLSGNEQFF
many	TRBV20-1	TRBD2	TRBJ2-1	TGCAGTGCACACAAAGGACTAGCGGGGGGCCGGGAGTTCTTC	CSAHKGLAGGREFF
few	TRBV12-3/TRBV12-4	TRBD2	TRBJ2-3	TGTGCCAGCAGTTGGGGCATGGCTAGCGGCCCCCCAGTCGATACGCAGTATTTT	CASSWGMASGPPVDTQYF
many	TRBV28	TRBD1	TRBJ2-3	TGTGCCACCGAAAGTGGCAGGGGGAGAACTGATACGCAGTATTTT	CATESGRGRTDTQYF
few	TRBV14	NA	TRBJ2-7	TGTGCCAGCAGCCAACAAAGTCTGGGCGGGGCCTACGAGCAGTACTTC	CASSQQSLGGAYEQYF
NA	TRBV6-5	NA	TRBJ2-7	TGTGCCAGCAGTTCGAACAGTCCCGGAGGAGAGCAGTACTTC	CASSSNSPGGEQYF
many	TRBV12-3/TRBV12-4	NA	TRBJ2-7	TGTGCCAGCAGAGGGACGGGGCTGAGGGACGAGCAGTACTTC	CASRGTGLRDEQYF
many	TRBV3-1	NA	TRBJ1-2	TGTGCCAGCAGCCAACGAGGCGGAGGGGGCTACACCTTC	CASSQRGGGGYTF
NA	TRBV5-1	TRBD1	TRBJ2-2	TGCGCCAGCGGCCCAGGGGACAGGGTTGGCCCCGGGGAGCTGTTTTTT	CASGPGDRVGPGELFF
many	TRBV5-1	NA	TRBJ2-1	TGCGCCAGCAGCTTGCGAGGATCCCTAGGTCCCTACAATGAGCAGTTCTTC	CASSLRGSLGPYNEQFF
many	TRBV7-2	NA	TRBJ1-1	TGTGCCAGCAGCCCGCATCTACAAGAAAACACTGAAGCTTTCTTT	CASSPHLQENTEAFF
NA	TRBV20-1	TRBD2	TRBJ2-3	TGCAGTGCCCCAGCGGGAGCCCTCCCGGATACGCAGTATTTT	CSAPAGALPDTQYF
many	TRBV20-1	NA	TRBJ2-7	TGCAGTGCAGGGGACTCGAAAACATCCTACGAGCAGTACTTC	CSAGDSKTSYEQYF
many	TRBV28	TRBD2	TRBJ2-5	TGTGCCAGCAGCTGGGGACTAGCGGGGCTCCAAGAGACCCAGTACTTC	CASSWGLAGLQETQYF
many	TRBV29-1	TRBD2	TRBJ2-7	TGCAGCGTTGAGGCCCCTAGCGGAACCTACTCCTACGAGCAGTACTTC	CSVEAPSGTYSYEQYF
many	TRBV20-1	NA	TRBJ1-5	TGCAGTGTGACACCCTGGGAGAATCAGCCCCAGCATTTT	CSVTPWENQPQHF
many	TRBV7-9	NA	TRBJ2-5	TGTGCCAGCAGCTTTCCGTGGGGAAGGGCTGAAGAGACCCAGTACTTC	CASSFPWGRAEETQYF
NA	TRBV5-1	TRBD1	TRBJ1-6	TGCGCCAGCAGCTTGAGCGGACAGGGACAACCCCTCAACTTT	CASSLSGQGQPLNF
many	TRBV29-1	TRBD1	TRBJ1-1	TGCAGCGTTGATCGGCAGGGGGCCTCTGAAGCTTTCTTT	CSVDRQGASEAFF
many	TRBV9	NA	TRBJ2-7	TGTGCCAGCAGCGTCCAGCCAGAGCCCTACGAGCAGTACTTC	CASSVQPEPYEQYF
many	TRBV20-1	TRBD1	TRBJ2-3	TGCAGTGCTACAGGACAGGTTACCACAGATACGCAGTATTTT	CSATGQVTTDTQYF
many	TRBV20-1	NA	TRBJ2-7	TGCAGTGCTTACCCCGGGGTTTACAACGAGCAGTACTTC	CSAYPGVYNEQYF
many	TRBV7-8	TRBD2	TRBJ2-1	TGTGCCAGCAGCTTCCAGACTAGCAGCTCCTACAATGAGCAGTTCTTC	CASSFQTSSSYNEQFF
many	TRBV28	TRBD2	TRBJ2-1	TGTGCCAGCGGACTAGCCTACGTGGCTTATGAGCAGTTCTTC	CASGLAYVAYEQFF
many	TRBV7-6	NA	TRBJ2-3	TGTGCCAGCAGCTTAGCCTCAGATACGCAGTATTTT	CASSLASDTQYF
many	TRBV15	NA	TRBJ2-5	TGTGCCACCAGCAGAGCGTCACCGTTGCAAGAGACCCAGTACTTC	CATSRASPLQETQYF
many	TRBV2	NA	TRBJ2-2	TGTGCCAGCGTTTTGAACACCGGGGAGCTGTTTTTT	CASVLNTGELFF
many	TRBV18	TRBD1	TRBJ1-5	TGTGCCAGCTCAGGGGACAGGGTTAATCAGCCCCAGCATTTT	CASSGDRVNQPQHF
many	TRBV20-1	NA	TRBJ2-1	TGCAGTGCTAGAGGTAGCGGAGGTATGGTTGAGCAGTTCTTC	CSARGSGGMVEQFF
many	TRBV28	TRBD2	TRBJ2-3	TGTGCCAGCAGTTTATTAACGGGAGGACCAGATACGCAGTATTTT	CASSLLTGGPDTQYF
many	TRBV20-1	TRBD2	TRBJ2-1	TGCAGTGCTAGAGACACGGGAGGACGGAGCTATGAGCAGTTCTTC	CSARDTGGRSYEQFF
few	TRBV28	NA	TRBJ2-1	TGTGCCAGCAGTCGAGACAGACCCGGTGATGAGCAGTTCTTC	CASSRDRPGDEQFF
few	TRBV12-3/TRBV12-4	TRBD1	TRBJ1-5	TGTGCCAGCAGTTGGGGACAGGGCACTCAGCCCCAGCATTTT	CASSWGQGTQPQHF
many	TRBV12-3/TRBV12-4	NA	TRBJ2-3	TGTGCCAGCAGTCCGACGGACAGATTTTCTAGCACAGATACGCAGTATTTT	CASSPTDRFSSTDTQYF
many	TRBV5-1	TRBD1	TRBJ2-1	TGCGCCAGCAGCTCTTCCGGGACAGGGGGACACAATGAGCAGTTCTTC	CASSSSGTGGHNEQFF
many	TRBV12-3/TRBV12-4	TRBD1	TRBJ2-5	TGTGCCAGCAGTTTAAGGATAGGGCAGGGGGCCGGGGAGACCCAGTACTTC	CASSLRIGQGAGETQYF
many	TRBV20-1	NA	TRBJ1-5	TGCAGTGCTAGAGACCGGACGGACGATAGCAATCAGCCCCAGAATTTT	CSARDRTDDSNQPQNF
few	TRBV7-6	NA	TRBJ2-7	TGTGCCAGCAGCCTATCCCAGACCCCAACGGGAGAGCAGTACTTC	CASSLSQTPTGEQYF
few	TRBV6-1	NA	TRBJ1-5	TGTGCCAGCAGTGGTTACAATCAGCCCCAGCATTTT	CASSGYNQPQHF
many	TRBV4-1	NA	TRBJ1-1	TGCGCCAGCAGCCAAGACAGGGTCCCCGGCGCTGAAGCTTTCTTT	CASSQDRVPGAEAFF
many	TRBV10-3	TRBD1	TRBJ2-7	TGTGCCATCAGTGATTACGGGACAGGGGGCGCCTACGAGCAGTACTTC	CAISDYGTGGAYEQYF
many	TRBV24-1	TRBD2	TRBJ2-2	TGTGCCACCAGTCCTGGGCTAGCGGGAGGGAGCGGCGGGGAGCTGTTTTTT	CATSPGLAGGSGGELFF
many	TRBV29-1	NA	TRBJ2-1	TGCAGCGTTGGGAGTTGCAATGAGCAGTTCTTC	CSVGSCNEQFF
many	TRBV12-3/TRBV12-4	NA	TRBJ1-3	TGTGCCAGCCTGAGGACGGGCTCTGGAAACACCATATATTTT	CASLRTGSGNTIYF
many	TRBV20-1	NA	TRBJ2-5	TGCAGTGCTCTATCTGACGTAGAAGAGACCCAGTACTTC	CSALSDVEETQYF
many	TRBV3-1	TRBD1	TRBJ1-1	TGTGCCAGCAGCCAAACCAGGACAGGAGACAACACTGAAGCTTTCTTT	CASSQTRTGDNTEAFF
many	TRBV29-1	NA	TRBJ2-3	TGCAGCGTGGCCCGACTAGGCACAGATACGCAGTATTTT	CSVARLGTDTQYF
many	TRBV5-1	TRBD1	TRBJ2-7	TGCGCCAGCAGCTTGGACTGGGGACAGGGGGCTTACGAGCAGTACTTC	CASSLDWGQGAYEQYF
many	TRBV5-1	NA	TRBJ2-1	TGCGCCAGCAGCTTGACAGGTAGGGAACACAATGAGCAGTTCTTC	CASSLTGREHNEQFF